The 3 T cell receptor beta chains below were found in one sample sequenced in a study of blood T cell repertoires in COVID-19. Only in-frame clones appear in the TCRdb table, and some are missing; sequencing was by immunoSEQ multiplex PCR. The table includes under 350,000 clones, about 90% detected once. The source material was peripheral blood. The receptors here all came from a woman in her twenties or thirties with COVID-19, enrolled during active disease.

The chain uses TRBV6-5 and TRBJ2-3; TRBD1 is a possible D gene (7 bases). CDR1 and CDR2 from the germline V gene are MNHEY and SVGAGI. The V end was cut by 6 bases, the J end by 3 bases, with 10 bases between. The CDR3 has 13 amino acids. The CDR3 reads CASSRGRTDTQYF. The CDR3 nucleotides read TGTGCCAGCAGCAGGGGGAGGACAGATACGCAGTATTTT.

The CDR3 protein is CASSPPQGSVFF. Written as DNA, the CDR3 is TGTGCCAGCTCACCACCTCAGGGGTCCGTCTTTTTT. This rearrangement joins TRBV18 to TRBJ1-4, with D perhaps matching TRBD1 (6 bases). Germline loops: CDR1 KGHSH, CDR2 LQKENI. The V end lost 0 bases, the J end lost 17 bases, and 13 bases lay between the germline ends. The CDR3 is 12 amino acids.

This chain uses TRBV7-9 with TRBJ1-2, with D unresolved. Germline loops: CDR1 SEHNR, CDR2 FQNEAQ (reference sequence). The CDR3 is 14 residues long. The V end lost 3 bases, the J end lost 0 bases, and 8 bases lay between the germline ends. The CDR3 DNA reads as TGTGCCAGCAGCTTCCCCTTAGCTAACTATGGCTACACCTTC. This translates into CASSFPLANYGYTF.